This T cell receptor beta chain comes out of a study of human T cells and chemical hapten exposure. Study-wide results and caveats: Patch test score was positively correlated with the counts of TCRs that had expanded at PT1. Given that the donors had alopecia, their immune response may differ from that seen in healthy people.

The CDR3 extends over 11 amino acids. Trimming cost V 5 bases and J 7 bases, with 8 bases left between them. CDR1 is SQVTM and CDR2 is ANQGSEA in the germline V gene. Time point reported: patch test 1, 2 weeks after DPC sensitization. This sample's treatment: therapeutic diphenylcyclopropenone sensitization with weekly scalp DPC. Someone pulled total RNA out of unfractionated whole blood. TCRdb re-called the RACE reads with MiXCR, one entry per CDR3 protein. The data hold roughly 50,000 distinct CDR3 sequences, with approximately 9.9% observed a single time. Points on this clonotype: Its antigen is unknown. This may stem from a read error, because a much larger clone lies one nucleotide away.

This sequence was found in a middle-aged woman with alopecia areata. Some clones in this sample may be carry-over from other donors' samples. This chain connects TRBV29-1 to TRBJ2-2; D unclear. The material sequenced was whole blood, taken in connection with sensitization to the hapten diphenylcyclopropenone (DPC). The CDR3 DNA is TGCAGCGTTCGCATGTACGGGGAGCTGTTTTTT. Translating it yields CSVRMYGELFF.